This T cell receptor beta chain was captured in a study of a mutant IDH1 vaccine in newly diagnosed glioma. The V end was cut by 5 bases, the J end by 5 bases, with 8 bases between. Germline CDR1 reads SEHNR; CDR2 reads FQNEAQ (reference sequence). There are 12 residues in the CDR3. On this clone itself: Its antigen is as yet unknown.

This sample's time point: week 35, safety follow-up. Doses comprised 300 ug of mutant IDH1 20-mer peptide each, plus topical imiquimod. Data came from immunoSEQ multiplex PCR; TCRdb stores just in-frame clones and leaves some out. The sample gives about 68,000 clones, approximately 88% of which show up once; 12% is in the top ten. The input for sequencing was PBMCs, taken from a glioma patient whose treatment included an IDH1 peptide vaccine. The chain joins TRBV7-9 to TRBJ2-3; D gene uncertain. The sequence was collected from a young man with glioma. CDR3 residues: CASSPPGDTQYF. The CDR3 nucleotides are TGTGCCAGCAGCCCCCCCGGAGATACGCAGTATTTT. The variable domain in full, with the rest retrieved from reference TRBV7-9 and TRBJ2-3, is DTGVSQNPRHKITKRGQNVTFRCDPISEHNRLYWYRQTLGQGPEFLTYFQNEAQLEKSRLLSDRFSAERPKGSFSTLEIQRTEQGDSAMYLCASSPPGDTQYFGPGTRLTVL.